This T cell receptor beta chain was sequenced in a study of graft-versus-host responses after intestinal transplantation. Turning to the study itself: Transplant types were multivisceral, liver-intestinal, or isolated intestinal. Anti-thymocyte globulin was used for induction in all recipients, who then took tacrolimus and steroids for around 3 years. Study results and limitations: Allografts from individuals with graft-donor T cell macrochimerism displayed high graft-versus-host to host-versus-graft clonal ratios. Detection of GvH clones occurred in recipient marrow, and some had their first appearance in ileum or blood.

To note about this clone: The antigen remains undetermined.

Here immunoSEQ multiplex PCR was the method, and the copy in TCRdb shows in-frame clones only, minus some. Among more than 80,000 clones, 88% were seen once, and the ten largest hold under 0.3%. This sequence originates from a human donor who was the organ donor for an intestinal transplant. The sequences come from unstimulated CD4+ T cells sorted from spleen or lymph node cells, collected before transplant.

CDR3 residues: CASSQGVAGGGETQYF. CDR3 coding DNA: TGCGCCAGCAGCCAGGGGGTAGCGGGAGGGGGAGAGACCCAGTACTTC. This chain uses TRBV4-1 with TRBJ2-5, with 11 bases lining up with TRBD2. Germline CDR1 is MGHRA and CDR2 is YSYEKL. The V gene end was trimmed by 3 bases and the J gene end by 4 bases; junction bases not matched to a gene: 7. The CDR3 totals 16 residues.